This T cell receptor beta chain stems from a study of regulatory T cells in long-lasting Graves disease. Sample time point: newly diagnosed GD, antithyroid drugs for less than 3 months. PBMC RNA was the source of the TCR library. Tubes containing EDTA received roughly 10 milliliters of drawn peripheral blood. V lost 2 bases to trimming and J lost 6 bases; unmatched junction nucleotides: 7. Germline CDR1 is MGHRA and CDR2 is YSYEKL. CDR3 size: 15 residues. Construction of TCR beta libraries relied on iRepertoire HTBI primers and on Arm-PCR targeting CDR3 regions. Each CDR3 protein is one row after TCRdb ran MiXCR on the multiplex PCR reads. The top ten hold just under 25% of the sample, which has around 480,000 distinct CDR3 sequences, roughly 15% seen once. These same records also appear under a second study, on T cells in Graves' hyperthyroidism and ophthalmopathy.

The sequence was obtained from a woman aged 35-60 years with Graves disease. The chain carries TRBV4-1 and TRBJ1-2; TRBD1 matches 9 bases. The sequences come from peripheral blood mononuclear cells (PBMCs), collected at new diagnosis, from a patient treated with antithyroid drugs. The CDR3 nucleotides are TGCGCCAGCAGCCAAACTGGACAGGGGTTCAATGGCTACACCTTC. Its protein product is CASSQTGQGFNGYTF.